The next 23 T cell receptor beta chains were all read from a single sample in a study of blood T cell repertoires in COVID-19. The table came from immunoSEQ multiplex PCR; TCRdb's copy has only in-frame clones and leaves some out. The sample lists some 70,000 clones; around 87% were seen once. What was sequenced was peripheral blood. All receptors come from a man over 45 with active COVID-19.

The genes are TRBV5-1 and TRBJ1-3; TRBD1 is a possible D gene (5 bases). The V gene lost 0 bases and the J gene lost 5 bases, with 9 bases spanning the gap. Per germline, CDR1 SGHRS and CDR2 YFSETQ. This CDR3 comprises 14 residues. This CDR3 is CASSLAGNRNTIYF. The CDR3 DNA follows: TGCGCCAGCAGCTTGGCAGGGAACCGAAACACCATATATTTT.

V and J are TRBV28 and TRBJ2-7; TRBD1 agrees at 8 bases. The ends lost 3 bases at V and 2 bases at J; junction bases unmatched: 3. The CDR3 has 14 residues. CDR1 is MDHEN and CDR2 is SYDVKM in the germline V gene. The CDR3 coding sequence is TGTGCCAGCAGTTTGACAGGGGTTACCTACGAGCAGTACTTC. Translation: CASSLTGVTYEQYF.

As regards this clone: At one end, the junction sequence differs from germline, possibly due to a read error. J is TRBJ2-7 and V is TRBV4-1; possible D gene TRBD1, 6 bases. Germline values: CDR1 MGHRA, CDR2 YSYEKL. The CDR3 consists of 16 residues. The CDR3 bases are TGCGCCAGCAGCCAAGATCCGAGACAGGCCATTGTTGACTTCGACTTC. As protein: CASSQDPRQAIVDFDF.

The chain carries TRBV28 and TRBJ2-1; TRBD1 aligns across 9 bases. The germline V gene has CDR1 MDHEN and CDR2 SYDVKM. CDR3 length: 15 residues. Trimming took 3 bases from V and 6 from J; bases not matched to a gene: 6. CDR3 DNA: TGTGCCAGCAGTTTTGGGGGGACAGGGCTCAATGAGCAGTTCTTC. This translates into CASSFGGTGLNEQFF.

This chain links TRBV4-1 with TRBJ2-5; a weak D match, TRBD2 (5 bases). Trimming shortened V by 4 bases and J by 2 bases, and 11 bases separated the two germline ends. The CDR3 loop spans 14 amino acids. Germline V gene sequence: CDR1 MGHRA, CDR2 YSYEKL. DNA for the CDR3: TGCGCCAGCAGCCTCCACTCGGGACAAGAGACCCAGTACTTC. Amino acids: CASSLHSGQETQYF.

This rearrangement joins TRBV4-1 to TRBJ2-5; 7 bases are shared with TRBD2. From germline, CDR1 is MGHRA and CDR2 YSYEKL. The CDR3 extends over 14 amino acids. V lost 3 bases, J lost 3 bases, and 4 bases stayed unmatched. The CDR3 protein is CASSQWAGEETQYF. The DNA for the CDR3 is TGCGCCAGCAGCCAGTGGGCGGGAGAAGAGACCCAGTACTTC.

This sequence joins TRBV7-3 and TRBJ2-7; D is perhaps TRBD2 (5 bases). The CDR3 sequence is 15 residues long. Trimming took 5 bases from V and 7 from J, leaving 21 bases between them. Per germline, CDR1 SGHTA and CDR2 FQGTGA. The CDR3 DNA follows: TGTGCCAGCAGCCAAACGGCTAGCCCTAAAGGAGAGCAGTACTTC. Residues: CASSQTASPKGEQYF.

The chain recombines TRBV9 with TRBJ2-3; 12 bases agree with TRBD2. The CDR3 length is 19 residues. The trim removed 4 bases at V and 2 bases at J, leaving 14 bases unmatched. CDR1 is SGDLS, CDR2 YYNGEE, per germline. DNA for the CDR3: TGTGCCAGCAGCCCTCGAGGGGCTAGCGGGAGGGTATCCACAGATACGCAGTATTTT. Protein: CASSPRGASGRVSTDTQYF.

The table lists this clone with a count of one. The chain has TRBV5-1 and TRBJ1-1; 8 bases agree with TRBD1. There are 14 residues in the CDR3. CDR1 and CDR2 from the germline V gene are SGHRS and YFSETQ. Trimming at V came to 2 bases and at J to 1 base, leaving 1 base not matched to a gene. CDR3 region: CASSFTGGNTEAFF. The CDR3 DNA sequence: TGCGCCAGCAGCTTCACAGGGGGGAACACTGAAGCTTTCTTT.

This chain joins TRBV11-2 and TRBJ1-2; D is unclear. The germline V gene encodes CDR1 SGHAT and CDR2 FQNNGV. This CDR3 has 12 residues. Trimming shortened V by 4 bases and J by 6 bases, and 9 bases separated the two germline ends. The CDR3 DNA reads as TGTGCCAGCAGCTCGACCCGGGATGGCTACACCTTC. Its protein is CASSSTRDGYTF.

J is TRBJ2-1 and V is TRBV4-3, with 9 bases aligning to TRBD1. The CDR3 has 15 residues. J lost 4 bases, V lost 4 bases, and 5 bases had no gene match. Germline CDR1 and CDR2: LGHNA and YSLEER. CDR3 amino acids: CASSLSGTGYNEQFF. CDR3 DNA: TGCGCCAGCAGCCTTTCCGGGACAGGGTACAATGAGCAGTTCTTC.

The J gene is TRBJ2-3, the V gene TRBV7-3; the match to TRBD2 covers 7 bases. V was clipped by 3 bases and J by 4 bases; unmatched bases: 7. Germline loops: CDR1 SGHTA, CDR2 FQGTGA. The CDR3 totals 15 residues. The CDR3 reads CASSFSPSGADTQYF. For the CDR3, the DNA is TGTGCCAGCAGCTTCTCCCCCAGCGGGGCAGATACGCAGTATTTT.

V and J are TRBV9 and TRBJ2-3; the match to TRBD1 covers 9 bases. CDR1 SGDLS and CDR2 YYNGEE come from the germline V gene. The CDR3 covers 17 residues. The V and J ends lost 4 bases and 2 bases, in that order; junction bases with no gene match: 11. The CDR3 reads CASSPGVTGGYTDTQYF. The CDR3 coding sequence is TGTGCCAGCAGCCCCGGTGTCACAGGGGGCTACACAGATACGCAGTATTTT.

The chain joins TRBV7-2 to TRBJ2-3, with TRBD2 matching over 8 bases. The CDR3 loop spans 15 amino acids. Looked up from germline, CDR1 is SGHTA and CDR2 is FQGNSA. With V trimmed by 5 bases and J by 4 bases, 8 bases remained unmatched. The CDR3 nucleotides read TGTGCCAGCAGCCCTACGAGCGGGGGCTCAGATACGCAGTATTTT. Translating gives CASSPTSGGSDTQYF.

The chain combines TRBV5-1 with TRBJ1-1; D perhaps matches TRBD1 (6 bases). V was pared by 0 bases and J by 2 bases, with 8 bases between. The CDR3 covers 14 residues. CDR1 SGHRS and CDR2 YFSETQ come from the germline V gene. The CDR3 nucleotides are TGCGCCAGCAGCTTGGAGGGGGTTAACACTGAAGCTTTCTTT. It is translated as CASSLEGVNTEAFF.

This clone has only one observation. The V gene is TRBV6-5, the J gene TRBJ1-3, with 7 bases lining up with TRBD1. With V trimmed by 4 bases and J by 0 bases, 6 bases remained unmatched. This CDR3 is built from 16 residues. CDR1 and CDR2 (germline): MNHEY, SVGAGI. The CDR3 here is CASSSRQGLSGNTIYF. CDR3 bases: TGTGCCAGCAGTTCGCGACAGGGCCTCTCTGGAAACACCATATATTTT.

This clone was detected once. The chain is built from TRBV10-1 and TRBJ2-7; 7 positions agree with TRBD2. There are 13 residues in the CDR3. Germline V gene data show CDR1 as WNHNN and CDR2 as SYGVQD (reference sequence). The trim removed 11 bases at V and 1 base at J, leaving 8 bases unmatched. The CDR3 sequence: CAGAGRSSYEQYF. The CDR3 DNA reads TGCGCCGGAGCGGGGCGATCTTCCTACGAGCAGTACTTC.

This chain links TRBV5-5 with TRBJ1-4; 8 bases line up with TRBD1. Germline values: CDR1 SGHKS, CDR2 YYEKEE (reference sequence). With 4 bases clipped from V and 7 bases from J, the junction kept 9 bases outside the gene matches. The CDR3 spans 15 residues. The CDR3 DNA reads TGTGCCAGCAGCCCGGAAGACAGGGGCGGTGAAAAACTGTTTTTT. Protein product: CASSPEDRGGEKLFF.

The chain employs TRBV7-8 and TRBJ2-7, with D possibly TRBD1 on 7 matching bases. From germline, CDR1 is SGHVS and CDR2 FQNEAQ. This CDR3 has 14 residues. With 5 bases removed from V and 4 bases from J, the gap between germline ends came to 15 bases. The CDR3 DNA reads TGTGCCAGCAGCGGCGGGACAGACCATTACGAGCAGTACTTC. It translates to CASSGGTDHYEQYF.

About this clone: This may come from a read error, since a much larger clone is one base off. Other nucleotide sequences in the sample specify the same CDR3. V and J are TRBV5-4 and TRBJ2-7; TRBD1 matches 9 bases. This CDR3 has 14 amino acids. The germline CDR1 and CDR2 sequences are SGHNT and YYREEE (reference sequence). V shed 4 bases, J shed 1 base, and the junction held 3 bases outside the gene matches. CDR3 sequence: CASSPGTGSYEQYF. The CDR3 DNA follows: TGTGCCAGCAGCCCCGGGACAGGGTCCTACGAGCAGTACTTC.

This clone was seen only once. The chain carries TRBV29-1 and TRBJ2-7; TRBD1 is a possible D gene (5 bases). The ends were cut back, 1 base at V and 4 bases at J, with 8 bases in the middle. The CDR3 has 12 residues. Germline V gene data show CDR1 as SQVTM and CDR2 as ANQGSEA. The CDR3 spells CSVEGGGYEQYF. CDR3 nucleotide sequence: TGCAGCGTTGAAGGGGGCGGTTACGAGCAGTACTTC.

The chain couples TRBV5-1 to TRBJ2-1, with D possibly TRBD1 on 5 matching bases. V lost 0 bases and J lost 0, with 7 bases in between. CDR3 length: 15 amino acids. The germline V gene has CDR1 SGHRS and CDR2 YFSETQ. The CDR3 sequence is CASSLGTGSYNEQFF. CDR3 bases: TGCGCCAGCAGCTTGGGAACAGGCTCCTACAATGAGCAGTTCTTC.

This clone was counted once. DNA of the CDR3: TGCGCCAGCAGCTCACAGGGCAGCGAGCAGTACTTC. Its protein product is CASSSQGSEQYF. This chain connects TRBV5-1 to TRBJ2-7, with a tentative D call TRBD1 (6 bases). V lost 3 bases and J 6 bases, leaving 10 bases between the germline ends. CDR1 and CDR2 (germline): SGHRS, YFSETQ. This CDR3 has 12 residues.